A selection of T cell receptor beta chains follows, all from one sample in a study of T cells in Graves' hyperthyroidism and ophthalmopathy. One entry per CDR3 protein, called by TCRdb with MiXCR from the multiplex PCR reads. The data contain hundreds of thousands of distinct CDR3 sequences, almost 25% of them singletons. The sequenced sample consisted of blood. The source of these receptors is a middle-aged woman with Graves' ophthalmopathy. Each CDR3 is given without its conserved first and last residue.

J gene | V gene | CDR3 protein
TRBJ2-7 | TRBV30 | AWRAGGLSYEQY
TRBJ2-2 | TRBV5-1 | ASSLDGGINTGELF
TRBJ1-3 | TRBV28 | ASSQRDRGNTIY
TRBJ1-1 | TRBV19 | ASSIGEFYTEAF
TRBJ2-1 | TRBV24-1 | ATSDPAATGDNEQF
TRBJ2-6 | TRBV6-1 | ASSERSHGSSGANVLT
TRBJ2-2 | TRBV20-1 | SALPPGLAAGELF
TRBJ2-7 | TRBV25-1 | ASSLKVWGREQY
TRBJ1-2 | TRBV6-1 | ASSEAPTSYGYT
TRBJ2-5 | TRBV7-9 | ASSSTNRGVSQETQY
TRBJ2-7 | TRBV28 | ASSLLEREQY
TRBJ1-1 | TRBV5-8 | ASSLGDRMNTEAF
TRBJ2-2 | TRBV12-3/TRBV12-4 | ASSRTFTGELF
TRBJ1-6 | TRBV27 | ASSFLYNSPLH
TRBJ1-2 | TRBV24-1 | ATSDPDRAGYGYI
TRBJ2-7 | TRBV29-1 | SASQGPAYEQY
TRBJ1-5 | TRBV4-1 | ASSQGQGTNQPQH
TRBJ1-1 | TRBV20-1 | SAMTVNTEAF
TRBJ1-6 | TRBV6-6 | ASSYMGSPLH
TRBJ2-6 | TRBV6-5 | ASSYSGTGANVLT
TRBJ2-7 | TRBV29-1 | SVAGTSGIYEQY
TRBJ2-5 | TRBV6-2/TRBV6-3 | ASSYVGLAVETQY
TRBJ1-5 | TRBV19 | ASSISGNQPQH
TRBJ2-2 | TRBV12-3/TRBV12-4 | ASSLPAGEPSTGELF
TRBJ2-5 | TRBV15 | ATSRTSGGYQETQY
TRBJ1-1 | TRBV6-1 | ASRKDRAGTEAF
TRBJ1-1 | TRBV19 | ASSSGPRPNTEAF
TRBJ2-2 | TRBV11-2 | ASSLFAGELF
TRBJ1-2 | TRBV6-1 | ASRTGGNYGYT
TRBJ2-2 | TRBV19 | ASSIPGTGELF
TRBJ1-1 | TRBV7-9 | ASSVDRGLTEAF
TRBJ2-5 | TRBV28 | ASSLFGRGETQY
TRBJ1-5 | TRBV19 | ASSTPRQGRNQPQH
TRBJ1-2 | TRBV15 | ATSRDPGQGFGYT
TRBJ2-1 | TRBV12-3/TRBV12-4 | ASSLGFNEQL
TRBJ2-2 | TRBV28 | ASSDGLDTGELF
TRBJ1-1 | TRBV18 | ASSPPEGPSSLAF
TRBJ1-5 | TRBV6-5 | ASSTGVGSNQPQH
TRBJ2-7 | TRBV29-1 | SAHHRAYEQY
TRBJ2-5 | TRBV20-1 | SAKTSGWGETQY
TRBJ2-7 | TRBV20-1 | SGWSDAEQY
TRBJ1-1 | TRBV9 | ASSVATGGKDEAF
TRBJ2-7 | TRBV2 | ASSTLPYEQY
TRBJ1-6 | TRBV7-3 | ASSFGDPVSPLH
TRBJ2-7 | TRBV6-5 | ASRGLSYEQY
TRBJ2-6 | TRBV12-5 | ASGKPGGAFSGANVLT
TRBJ2-5 | TRBV25-1 | ASSDQLRAPQETQY
TRBJ2-7 | TRBV4-1 | ASSQSTMESAYEQY